This is a list of T cell receptor beta chains from one sample in a study of Ad26.COV2.S vaccination and SARS-CoV-2 variants. Clones were read by immunoSEQ multiplex PCR, and TCRdb kept only the in-frame ones, dropping some. The data contain 400,000 to 500,000 clones, 85% to 90% of them singletons. Source: peripheral blood, taken in a trial of Ad26.COV2.S vaccine versus placebo. All receptors come from a person aged 18-65 years who received the Ad26.COV2.S COVID-19 vaccine or a placebo. Both conserved end residues are part of each CDR3. The order of the fields is J gene, V gene, clone size, D gene, CDR3 DNA, CDR3 protein. A D gene is named only where the DNA matches it firmly. Expanded clones are given a class, and other clones once, few, many or no size at all.

j_gene: TRBJ2-2
v_gene: TRBV4-3
abundance: NA
d_gene: NA
CDR3nt: TGCGCCAGCAGCCAAGATCGGGCTTTAGACACCGGGGAGCTGTTTTTT
CDR3aa: CASSQDRALDTGELFF

j_gene: TRBJ2-6
v_gene: TRBV6-2/TRBV6-3
abundance: once
d_gene: TRBD1
CDR3nt: TGTGCCAGCAGTCGGGACAGGGCCCCTACCGGAGGTGGGGCCAACGTCCTGACTTTC
CDR3aa: CASSRDRAPTGGGANVLTF

j_gene: TRBJ2-5
v_gene: TRBV30
abundance: NA
d_gene: TRBD2
CDR3nt: TGTGCCTGGAGCGACCTCCGGGGCCCCGGGGGGGAGACCCAGTACTTC
CDR3aa: CAWSDLRGPGGETQYF

j_gene: TRBJ1-5
v_gene: TRBV15
abundance: NA
d_gene: NA
CDR3nt: TGTGCCACCAGCAGATTCCCGGGGACATGGAAGGGACCCCAGCATTTT
CDR3aa: CATSRFPGTWKGPQHF

j_gene: TRBJ2-3
v_gene: TRBV7-7
abundance: NA
d_gene: TRBD1
CDR3nt: TGTGCTAGCAGCTTAGGTGGACAGGAGAGCACAGATACGCAGTATTTT
CDR3aa: CASSLGGQESTDTQYF

j_gene: TRBJ1-5
v_gene: TRBV28
abundance: many
d_gene: NA
CDR3nt: TGTGCCAGCAGCCACAGCGGGAATCAGCCCCAGCATTTT
CDR3aa: CASSHSGNQPQHF

j_gene: TRBJ2-1
v_gene: TRBV11-3
abundance: NA
d_gene: TRBD2
CDR3nt: TGTGCCAGCAGCTTAACGGTCGAGGCGGGGGTTTCCTACAATGAGCAGTTCTTC
CDR3aa: CASSLTVEAGVSYNEQFF

j_gene: TRBJ2-7
v_gene: TRBV11-3
abundance: NA
d_gene: TRBD1
CDR3nt: TGTGCCAGCAGCCCCGACAGGGGCCACGAGCAGTACTTC
CDR3aa: CASSPDRGHEQYF

j_gene: TRBJ2-3
v_gene: TRBV7-8
abundance: NA
d_gene: NA
CDR3nt: TGTGCCACCAGCCCCCTTGGAAATACGCAGTATTTT
CDR3aa: CATSPLGNTQYF

j_gene: TRBJ1-6
v_gene: TRBV4-1
abundance: NA
d_gene: NA
CDR3nt: TGCGCCAGCAGCCAAAGGACCGCGGCAGACTCCTATAATTCACCCCTCCACTTT
CDR3aa: CASSQRTAADSYNSPLHF

j_gene: TRBJ2-7
v_gene: TRBV18
abundance: NA
d_gene: TRBD1
CDR3nt: TGTGCCAGCTCCCTATTTCCCGGGACAGGGGACGAGCAGTACTTC
CDR3aa: CASSLFPGTGDEQYF

j_gene: TRBJ1-4
v_gene: TRBV7-9
abundance: NA
d_gene: NA
CDR3nt: TGTGCCAGCAGCCCTTTTGGACAGATAAATGAAAAACTGTTTTTT
CDR3aa: CASSPFGQINEKLFF

j_gene: TRBJ1-2
v_gene: TRBV7-9
abundance: NA
d_gene: NA
CDR3nt: TGTGCCAGCAGCTTAGTAGGGCCCGGCTACACCTTC
CDR3aa: CASSLVGPGYTF

j_gene: TRBJ2-7
v_gene: TRBV7-2
abundance: NA
d_gene: NA
CDR3nt: TGTGCCAGCAGCTTACCCAGATCCTACGAGCAGTACTTC
CDR3aa: CASSLPRSYEQYF

j_gene: TRBJ1-6
v_gene: TRBV7-2
abundance: once
d_gene: NA
CDR3nt: TGTGCCAGCAGCTTAGGCAGGGGCGCTGGATCACCCCTCCACTTT
CDR3aa: CASSLGRGAGSPLHF

j_gene: TRBJ2-5
v_gene: TRBV3-1/TRBV3-2
abundance: NA
d_gene: NA
CDR3nt: TGTGCCAGCAGCCAAGATTTGGCTAGCGAAGAGACCCAGTACTTC
CDR3aa: CASSQDLASEETQYF

j_gene: TRBJ2-7
v_gene: TRBV28
abundance: once
d_gene: NA
CDR3nt: TGTGCCAGCAGTTTAACAGCCCCAGGGTCCTACGAGCAGTACTTC
CDR3aa: CASSLTAPGSYEQYF

j_gene: TRBJ1-1
v_gene: TRBV29-1
abundance: NA
d_gene: NA
CDR3nt: TGCAGCGCACTCCCCCCCAGGGGAGAGGACACTGAAGCTTTCTTT
CDR3aa: CSALPPRGEDTEAFF

j_gene: TRBJ1-1
v_gene: TRBV6-5
abundance: NA
d_gene: TRBD1
CDR3nt: TGTGCCAGCAGTTCCTTGAGCAGGGGGGGCACTGAAGCTTTCTTT
CDR3aa: CASSSLSRGGTEAFF

j_gene: TRBJ2-7
v_gene: TRBV6-5
abundance: NA
d_gene: TRBD1
CDR3nt: TGTGCCAGCAGTTACTCATCTCAGCAGGGGGTGGTCGAGCAGTACTTC
CDR3aa: CASSYSSQQGVVEQYF

j_gene: TRBJ1-6
v_gene: TRBV27
abundance: NA
d_gene: TRBD1
CDR3nt: TGTGCCAGCAGTTCCACAGGGGTTTCACCCCTCCACTTT
CDR3aa: CASSSTGVSPLHF

j_gene: TRBJ1-5
v_gene: TRBV4-1
abundance: few
d_gene: NA
CDR3nt: TGCGCCAGCAGCCAAGGTCCAGGCAATCAGCCCCAGCATTTT
CDR3aa: CASSQGPGNQPQHF

j_gene: TRBJ2-7
v_gene: TRBV7-2
abundance: NA
d_gene: NA
CDR3nt: TGTGCCAGCAGCTTAGCGGGGGGCGGCGAGCAGTACTTC
CDR3aa: CASSLAGGGEQYF

j_gene: TRBJ1-1
v_gene: TRBV6-2/TRBV6-3
abundance: once
d_gene: TRBD1
CDR3nt: TGTGCCAGCAGTTACTCAGGACAGGGGGCGAACACTGAAGCTTTCTTT
CDR3aa: CASSYSGQGANTEAFF

j_gene: TRBJ2-2
v_gene: TRBV12-5
abundance: NA
d_gene: NA
CDR3nt: TGTGCTAGTGGTTTGCTTACCCGGGCCGCGCCAGCCGGGGAGCTGTTTTTT
CDR3aa: CASGLLTRAAPAGELFF

j_gene: TRBJ1-1
v_gene: TRBV4-2
abundance: NA
d_gene: NA
CDR3nt: TGTGCCAGCAGCCAAGGACCTACGGCAATTGGGACTGAAGCTTTCTTT
CDR3aa: CASSQGPTAIGTEAFF

j_gene: TRBJ2-7
v_gene: TRBV29-1
abundance: NA
d_gene: NA
CDR3nt: TGCAGCGTTGAAGATATTGTTCTGTTGCGGTCCTACGAGCAGTACTTC
CDR3aa: CSVEDIVLLRSYEQYF

j_gene: TRBJ2-1
v_gene: TRBV3-1/TRBV3-2
abundance: NA
d_gene: NA
CDR3nt: TGTGCCAGCAGCCAAGCCCCGGGAGTGGGGGCGTATGAGCAGTTCTTC
CDR3aa: CASSQAPGVGAYEQFF

j_gene: TRBJ1-6
v_gene: TRBV4-3
abundance: NA
d_gene: NA
CDR3nt: TGCGCCAGCAGCCAAGCAGGGTTGAGTAAGAGCTCCTATAATTCACCCCTCCACTTT
CDR3aa: CASSQAGLSKSSYNSPLHF

j_gene: TRBJ2-7
v_gene: TRBV7-9
abundance: once
d_gene: NA
CDR3nt: TGTGCCAGCACCAATTTGATTGGGGTGAAGGCCTACGAGCAGTACTTC
CDR3aa: CASTNLIGVKAYEQYF

j_gene: TRBJ2-1
v_gene: TRBV7-3
abundance: NA
d_gene: NA
CDR3nt: TGTGCCAGCAGCTCTTCCGGGACGCCGCCCTACAATGAGCAGTTCTTC
CDR3aa: CASSSSGTPPYNEQFF

j_gene: TRBJ2-1
v_gene: TRBV5-1
abundance: few
d_gene: TRBD1
CDR3nt: TGCGCCAGCAGGGGCCTTGGACAGGGGAGGGATGAGCAGTTCTTC
CDR3aa: CASRGLGQGRDEQFF

j_gene: TRBJ1-6
v_gene: TRBV2
abundance: NA
d_gene: NA
CDR3nt: TGTGCCAGCAGGAGATCCGGCGGGCGCCGGTCCTATAATTCACCCCTCCACTTT
CDR3aa: CASRRSGGRRSYNSPLHF

j_gene: TRBJ2-3
v_gene: TRBV5-1
abundance: NA
d_gene: NA
CDR3nt: TGCGCCAGCAGCTTGAATGGGGAGGGCACAGATACGCAGTATTTT
CDR3aa: CASSLNGEGTDTQYF

j_gene: TRBJ1-1
v_gene: TRBV7-9
abundance: NA
d_gene: NA
CDR3nt: TGTGCCAGCAGCACAACAGGGAACACTGAAGCTTTCTTT
CDR3aa: CASSTTGNTEAFF

j_gene: TRBJ1-6
v_gene: TRBV7-9
abundance: NA
d_gene: NA
CDR3nt: TGTGCCAGCAGCCAAAAGGGGGAGGCCCGGGGGTCACCCCTCCACTTT
CDR3aa: CASSQKGEARGSPLHF

j_gene: TRBJ1-1
v_gene: TRBV7-6
abundance: NA
d_gene: NA
CDR3nt: TGTGCCAGCAGCCGAGGCAGGGCCACTGAAGCTTTCTTT
CDR3aa: CASSRGRATEAFF

j_gene: TRBJ2-1
v_gene: TRBV6-2/TRBV6-3
abundance: NA
d_gene: NA
CDR3nt: TGTGCCAGCAGTCGCGGGGTAGGGGGGAGCTCCTACAATGAGCAGTTCTTC
CDR3aa: CASSRGVGGSSYNEQFF

j_gene: TRBJ2-7
v_gene: TRBV7-2
abundance: few
d_gene: TRBD1
CDR3nt: TGTGCCAGCAGCTTAGTTGGCCAGGGGGCCCTCGAGCAGTACTTC
CDR3aa: CASSLVGQGALEQYF

j_gene: TRBJ1-1
v_gene: TRBV6-6
abundance: NA
d_gene: NA
CDR3nt: TGTGCCAGCAGTTACTCCGTGGAGGGCTCAAGCGCTTTCTTT
CDR3aa: CASSYSVEGSSAFF

j_gene: TRBJ2-2
v_gene: TRBV10-3
abundance: NA
d_gene: TRBD2
CDR3nt: TGTGCCATCAGTCCTAGCGGGGGGGAAAACACCGGGGAGCTGTTTTTT
CDR3aa: CAISPSGGENTGELFF

j_gene: TRBJ1-6
v_gene: TRBV19
abundance: NA
d_gene: TRBD1
CDR3nt: TGTGCCAGTAGTGTCTCGACAGGGGGAGATTCACCCCTCCACTTT
CDR3aa: CASSVSTGGDSPLHF

j_gene: TRBJ1-4
v_gene: TRBV6-2/TRBV6-3
abundance: NA
d_gene: NA
CDR3nt: TGTGCCAGCAGCAGAAATGAAAAACTGTTTTTT
CDR3aa: CASSRNEKLFF

j_gene: TRBJ1-4
v_gene: TRBV28
abundance: NA
d_gene: NA
CDR3nt: TGTGCCAGCAGTTTTGTAACGGCAACTAATGAAAAACTGTTTTTT
CDR3aa: CASSFVTATNEKLFF

j_gene: TRBJ2-5
v_gene: TRBV7-2
abundance: NA
d_gene: NA
CDR3nt: TGTGCCAGCGCTAAAGGCCAAGAGACCCAGTACTTC
CDR3aa: CASAKGQETQYF

j_gene: TRBJ1-3
v_gene: TRBV5-1
abundance: once
d_gene: NA
CDR3nt: TGCGCCAGCAGCCCGGACAGCTCTGGAAACACCATATATTTT
CDR3aa: CASSPDSSGNTIYF

j_gene: TRBJ1-6
v_gene: TRBV2
abundance: NA
d_gene: TRBD1
CDR3nt: TGTGCCAGCGAAACCGGGACAGGGTTTAATTCACCCCTCCACTTT
CDR3aa: CASETGTGFNSPLHF

j_gene: TRBJ2-7
v_gene: TRBV5-1
abundance: NA
d_gene: NA
CDR3nt: TGCGCCAGCAGCTTGGGGCCTAGGGATTCCTACGAGCAGTACTTC
CDR3aa: CASSLGPRDSYEQYF

j_gene: TRBJ2-1
v_gene: TRBV7-2
abundance: NA
d_gene: TRBD1
CDR3nt: TGTGCCAGCAGCTTAGGGACAGGGGATAATGAGCAGTTCTTC
CDR3aa: CASSLGTGDNEQFF

j_gene: TRBJ2-1
v_gene: TRBV7-2
abundance: NA
d_gene: TRBD2
CDR3nt: TGTGCCAGCAGCGATCCGGCAGGGACTAGCGGGGGGGCTAAGTTCTTC
CDR3aa: CASSDPAGTSGGAKFF

j_gene: TRBJ1-5
v_gene: TRBV30
abundance: NA
d_gene: TRBD1
CDR3nt: TGTGCCTGGAGTGCCGTCACCCAGGGGGAGCCCCAGCATTTT
CDR3aa: CAWSAVTQGEPQHF